This entry is about one T cell receptor beta chain. These data come from a study of cytomegalovirus exposure and HLA in healthy donors. PCR was performed using 60 Vbeta and 13 Jbeta primers. Profiled with immunoSEQ multiplex PCR; TCRdb holds only in-frame clones, not every one. The sample lists about 110,000 clones; approximately 86% were seen once. The sample taken for sequencing was PBMCs. The sequence derives from a man between 18 and 35 years old in good health and CMV-seronegative.

The DNA of the CDR3 is TGTGCCAGCAGCGCGGGACAGCGGAACACTGAAGCTTTCTTT. It specifies CASSAGQRNTEAFF. The chain recombines TRBV7-2 with TRBJ1-1, with 7 bases matching TRBD1. CDR1 and CDR2 from the germline V gene are SGHTA and FQGNSA. Trimming at V came to 5 bases and at J to 1 base, leaving 4 bases not matched to a gene. CDR3 size: 14 residues.